The TCR beta chain described here comes from a study of response to subunit inactivated influenza vaccine (dated by TCRdb to about 2018). Some background on the complete study: Deep quantitative T cell receptor repertoire profiling was used in the study to track responses to a trivalent subunit inactivated influenza vaccine. Findings and caveats that apply to the study as a whole: The authors proposed that each seasonal influenza vaccination may bring in only a limited number of new T cells.

Libraries came from RT-PCR. The data were produced on an Illumina HiSeq 2500. The public reads were run again by TCRdb, first through fastp at Q25 and then through MiXCR, and only productive beta chains were kept. Rows are unified per CDR3 protein, each entry keeping the most common DNA and genes. Within this sample are roughly 650,000 distinct CDR3 sequences, with 14% of them counted one time only. The biggest ten clones account for about 7.4% of the sample. The table lists this clonotype with a few counts. The antigen it binds to is not known. Base qualities were left out, and no much larger clone turns up one base away. The CDR3, cysteine through phenylalanine, is 13 amino acids long. Only the CDR3 DNA stays, 39 bases, in frame from base 1. The germline V gene encodes CDR1 ENHRY and CDR2 SYGVKD. V is cut by 8 bases and J by 14 bases, and the space between the germline ends is 19 bases.

Specimen: PBMCs from blood, collected 14 days before vaccination. The chain joins TRBV10-3 to TRBJ1-6; TRBD1 is a weak D gene call, 5 bases matching. This receptor was taken from a man in his forties or fifties who received an inactivated influenza vaccine. Donor details come from another sample of the same person, matched by shared clones. The nucleotides are TGTGCCATCGGGGGGATGAAGAAAGTAGCCCTCCACTTT. It codes for CAIGGMKKVALHF.